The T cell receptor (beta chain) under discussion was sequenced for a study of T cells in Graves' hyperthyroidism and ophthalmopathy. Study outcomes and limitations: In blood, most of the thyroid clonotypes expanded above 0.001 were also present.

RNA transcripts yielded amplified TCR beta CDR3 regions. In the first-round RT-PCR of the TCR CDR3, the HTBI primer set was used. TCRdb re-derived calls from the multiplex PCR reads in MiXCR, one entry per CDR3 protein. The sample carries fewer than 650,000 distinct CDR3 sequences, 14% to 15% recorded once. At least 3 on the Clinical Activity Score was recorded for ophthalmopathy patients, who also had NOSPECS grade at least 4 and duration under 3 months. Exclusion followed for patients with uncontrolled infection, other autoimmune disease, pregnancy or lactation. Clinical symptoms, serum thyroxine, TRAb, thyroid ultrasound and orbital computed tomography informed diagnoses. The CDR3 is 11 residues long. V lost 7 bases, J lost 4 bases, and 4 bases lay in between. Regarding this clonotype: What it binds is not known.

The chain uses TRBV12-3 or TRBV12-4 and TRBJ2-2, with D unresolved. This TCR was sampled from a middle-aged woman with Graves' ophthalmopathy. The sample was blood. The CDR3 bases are TGTGCCAGCATGAGCACCGGGGAGCTGTTTTTT. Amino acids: CASMSTGELFF.